This T cell receptor beta chain was profiled in a study of blood T cells in healthy people across ages. The overall study: With template switching, about one barcoded beta molecule was captured per two T cells.

Comment on this clonotype: Its specificity is unknown. It may be a read error: a sequence one base away is much more abundant.

Whole-study findings and limits: Using unsorted PBMCs precluded a conclusive naive versus antigen-experienced comparison.

This CDR3 has 17 amino acids. Trimming removed 6 bases at V and 5 bases at J, with 24 bases between. Germline V gene sequence: CDR1 MNHEY, CDR2 SVGEGT. Then a second PCR, running roughly 6 to 12 cycles, was carried out with a sample-barcoded 5' primer and a J-beta primer mix. TCRdb passed the 5' RACE reads through MiXCR, listing each CDR3 protein once. The sample holds about 1.6 million distinct CDR3 sequences, roughly 30% seen once. Sequenced input: blood. This receptor was taken from a young woman in good health. The J gene is TRBJ2-3, the V gene TRBV6-2 or TRBV6-3; weak D call: TRBD2 (7 bases). The CDR3 reads CASSPDTGGGGGDTQYF. Here the CDR3 DNA reads TGTGCCAGCAGCCCCGACACTGGCGGGGGCGGGGGAGATACGCAGTATTTT.